Listed below are T cell receptor beta chains from one sample, sequenced in a study of early T cells in non-severe SARS-CoV-2 infection. One entry per CDR3 protein results from TCRdb running MiXCR on the 5' RACE reads. The sample shows 98,000 or so distinct CDR3 sequences, about 12% of them seen only once. Sample: whole blood. These receptors originate from an adult who was a healthcare worker with PCR-confirmed SARS-CoV-2 infection or an uninfected control (not recorded which). Both conserved end residues are part of each CDR3. The D gene is left open where the match is weak. Clone size appears in some rows only: once, few, many, or a class for an expanded clone.

V	size	J	D	CDR3	DNA
TRBV29-1	-	TRBJ2-7	-	CSVEDPETGPREQYF	TGCAGCGTTGAAGACCCCGAGACCGGGCCCCGAGAGCAGTACTTC
TRBV11-2	many	TRBJ2-1	TRBD1	CASSSWRDRGESEQFF	TGTGCCAGCAGCAGCTGGAGGGACAGGGGGGAGAGTGAGCAGTTCTTC
TRBV5-4	-	TRBJ2-7	TRBD2	CASSLAGTSGRYEQYF	TGTGCCAGCAGCTTGGCCGGGACTAGCGGGAGATACGAGCAGTACTTC
TRBV29-1	-	TRBJ2-4	-	CSVEQGDNIQYF	TGCAGCGTTGAACAGGGTGACAACATTCAGTACTTC
TRBV20-1	many	TRBJ2-1	TRBD2	CSAREVRTSYNEQFF	TGCAGTGCTAGAGAGGTTCGGACTAGCTACAATGAGCAGTTCTTC
TRBV6-5	few	TRBJ1-2	TRBD1	CASIRPGGSGYTF	TGTGCCAGCATCCGCCCAGGGGGCAGTGGCTACACCTTC
TRBV3-1	-	TRBJ1-6	-	CASSQEGSPLHF	TGTGCCAGCAGCCAAGAGGGATCACCCCTCCACTTT
TRBV6-1	few	TRBJ2-2	TRBD1	CASSYPGQRGSGELFF	TGTGCCAGCAGTTATCCGGGACAGAGGGGTTCCGGGGAGCTGTTTTTT
TRBV11-2	many	TRBJ2-1	-	CASSFGAGHIYNEQFF	TGTGCCAGCAGCTTTGGGGCGGGACACATTTACAATGAGCAGTTCTTC
TRBV10-3	-	TRBJ2-7	TRBD1	CALRTGNYEQYF	TGTGCCCTCCGGACAGGAAATTACGAGCAGTACTTC
TRBV5-1	-	TRBJ1-1	-	CASSSNTEAFF	TGCGCCAGCAGCTCGAACACTGAAGCTTTCTTT
TRBV12-3/TRBV12-4	many	TRBJ2-2	TRBD2	CASTIFSGSAGELFF	TGTGCCAGCACCATTTTTAGCGGGAGTGCGGGGGAGCTGTTTTTT
TRBV7-9	few	TRBJ1-1	-	CASSTLLDGYTEAFF	TGTGCCAGCAGCACCCTCCTGGACGGGTACACTGAAGCTTTCTTT
TRBV7-2	few	TRBJ1-4	-	CASSYGQNNEKLFF	TGTGCCAGCAGCTATGGACAGAATAATGAAAAACTGTTTTTT
TRBV20-1	-	TRBJ1-5	-	CSARWTDSNQPQHF	TGCAGTGCTCGGTGGACGGATAGCAATCAGCCCCAGCATTTT
TRBV2	-	TRBJ2-7	TRBD2	CASSEERASGNYEQYF	TGTGCCAGCAGTGAAGAGAGGGCTAGCGGGAACTACGAGCAGTACTTC
TRBV11-3	-	TRBJ2-1	TRBD2	CAIEASGSNEQFF	TGTGCCATAGAGGCTAGCGGGAGTAATGAGCAGTTCTTC
TRBV2	many	TRBJ2-7	-	CASSSTGYEQYF	TGTGCCAGCAGTTCTACAGGATACGAGCAGTACTTC
TRBV27	-	TRBJ2-1	-	CASRPRLDTHNEQFF	TGTGCCAGCAGACCCCGACTAGATACACACAATGAGCAGTTCTTC
TRBV2	once	TRBJ2-1	-	CASSPGPTSYNEQFF	TGTGCCAGCAGCCCTGGCCCGACCTCCTACAATGAGCAGTTCTTC
TRBV12-3/TRBV12-4	-	TRBJ2-7	TRBD1	CASTTGTGGREQYF	TGTGCCAGCACCACCGGGACAGGGGGTCGAGAGCAGTACTTC
TRBV30	few	TRBJ2-2	-	CAWVGPLGTGELFF	TGTGCCTGGGTGGGCCCCTTAGGCACCGGGGAGCTGTTTTTT
TRBV7-9	-	TRBJ2-7	TRBD2	CASSLALGSGSLLGSYEQYF	TGTGCCAGCAGCTTAGCCCTAGGTAGCGGGAGCCTTCTGGGCTCCTACGAGCAGTACTTC
TRBV9	few	TRBJ2-7	-	CASSSDSFYEQYF	TGTGCCAGCAGCTCAGACAGTTTCTACGAGCAGTACTTC
TRBV20-1	many	TRBJ2-7	-	CSAAGRVYEQYF	TGCAGTGCCGCAGGGCGGGTCTACGAGCAGTACTTC
TRBV6-5	-	TRBJ1-3	-	CASSLTGTSGNTIYF	TGTGCCAGCAGCCTTACAGGCACCTCTGGAAACACCATATATTTT
TRBV7-9	few	TRBJ1-2	-	CASSLQSADYGYTF	TGTGCCAGCAGCTTACAGTCGGCGGACTATGGCTACACCTTC
TRBV6-6	once	TRBJ2-7	TRBD1	CASSYARTGGYEQYF	TGTGCCAGCAGTTACGCCAGGACAGGGGGCTACGAGCAGTACTTC
TRBV6-5	many	TRBJ2-1	TRBD2	CASTSGRAPYNEQFF	TGTGCCAGCACCTCAGGGAGGGCGCCCTACAATGAGCAGTTCTTC
TRBV18	-	TRBJ2-2	-	CASSHRDSGELFF	TGTGCCAGCTCACACAGGGATTCCGGGGAGCTGTTTTTT
TRBV3-1	many	TRBJ1-2	-	CASSHSGNYGYTF	TGTGCCAGCAGCCACTCAGGAAACTATGGCTACACCTTC
TRBV15	-	TRBJ2-2	TRBD2	CATSRDPGGLTWGLTGELFF	TGTGCCACCAGCAGAGATCCGGGAGGCCTAACTTGGGGCTTAACCGGGGAGCTGTTTTTT
TRBV7-8	-	TRBJ2-2	-	CAVGGRGTGELFF	TGTGCGGTGGGGGGACGGGGCACCGGGGAGCTGTTTTTT
TRBV20-1	few	TRBJ1-5	-	CSARVKPGDQPQHF	TGCAGTGCTAGAGTAAAACCAGGGGACCAGCCCCAGCATTTT
TRBV20-1	-	TRBJ2-4	-	CSASRWDGDIQYF	TGCAGTGCTAGCCGATGGGACGGCGACATTCAGTACTTC
TRBV7-9	few	TRBJ2-7	-	CASSHRDYEQYF	TGTGCCAGCAGCCATAGGGACTACGAGCAGTACTTC
TRBV5-6	-	TRBJ2-4	-	CASSLGSFSKNIQYF	TGTGCCAGCAGCTTGGGTTCTTTCTCCAAAAACATTCAGTACTTC
TRBV3-1	many	TRBJ2-1	TRBD2	CASRLGLAGYNEQFF	TGTGCCAGCAGACTAGGACTAGCGGGGTACAATGAGCAGTTCTTC
TRBV5-1	-	TRBJ2-3	TRBD2	CASSRTSGASTDTQYF	TGCGCCAGCAGCAGGACTAGCGGGGCGAGCACAGATACGCAGTATTTT
TRBV12-3/TRBV12-4	-	TRBJ1-5	TRBD1	CASSLTGAPNQPQHF	TGTGCCAGCAGTTTAACAGGGGCCCCCAATCAGCCCCAGCATTTT
TRBV5-4	-	TRBJ2-4	-	CASSLKTDYKNIQYF	TGTGCCAGCAGCTTAAAGACAGACTACAAAAACATTCAGTACTTC
TRBV5-4	-	TRBJ2-3	TRBD2	CASSVSSGIEDTQYF	TGTGCCAGCAGCGTGTCTAGCGGGATCGAGGATACGCAGTATTTT
TRBV7-9	many	TRBJ2-7	TRBD2	CASSLVVLGLTYEQYF	TGTGCCAGCAGCTTAGTAGTCTTGGGACTAACCTACGAGCAGTACTTC
TRBV28	many	TRBJ2-1	-	CASRLDPGSNEQFF	TGTGCCAGCAGGCTAGATCCGGGATCCAATGAGCAGTTCTTC
TRBV7-6	many	TRBJ2-2	TRBD2	CASSPIPSGEVTGELFF	TGTGCCAGCAGCCCCATCCCTAGCGGGGAGGTCACCGGGGAGCTGTTTTTT
TRBV30	few	TRBJ1-4	-	CAVVSGPNEKLFF	TGTGCCGTCGTCTCGGGCCCTAATGAAAAACTGTTTTTT
TRBV29-1	few	TRBJ2-1	TRBD2	CSAYRTSGTINEQFF	TGCAGCGCTTACCGGACTAGCGGGACTATCAATGAGCAGTTCTTC
TRBV5-1	few	TRBJ1-6	TRBD1	CASSLEGQGSSPLHF	TGCGCCAGCAGCTTGGAGGGACAGGGTAGTTCACCCCTCCACTTT